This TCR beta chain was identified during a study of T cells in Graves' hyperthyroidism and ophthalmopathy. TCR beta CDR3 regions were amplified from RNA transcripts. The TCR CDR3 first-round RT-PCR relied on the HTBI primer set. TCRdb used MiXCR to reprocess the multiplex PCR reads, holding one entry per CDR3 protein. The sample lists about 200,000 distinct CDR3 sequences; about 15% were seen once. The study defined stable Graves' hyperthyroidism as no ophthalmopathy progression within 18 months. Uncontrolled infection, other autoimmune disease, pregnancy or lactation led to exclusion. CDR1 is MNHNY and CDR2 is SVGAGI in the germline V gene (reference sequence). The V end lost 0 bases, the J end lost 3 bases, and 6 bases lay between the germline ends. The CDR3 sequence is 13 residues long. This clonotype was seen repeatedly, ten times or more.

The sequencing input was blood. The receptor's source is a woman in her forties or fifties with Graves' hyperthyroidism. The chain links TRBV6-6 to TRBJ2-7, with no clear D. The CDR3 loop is CASSYSVGYEQYF. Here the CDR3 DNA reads TGTGCCAGCAGTTACTCGGTGGGCTACGAGCAGTACTTC.